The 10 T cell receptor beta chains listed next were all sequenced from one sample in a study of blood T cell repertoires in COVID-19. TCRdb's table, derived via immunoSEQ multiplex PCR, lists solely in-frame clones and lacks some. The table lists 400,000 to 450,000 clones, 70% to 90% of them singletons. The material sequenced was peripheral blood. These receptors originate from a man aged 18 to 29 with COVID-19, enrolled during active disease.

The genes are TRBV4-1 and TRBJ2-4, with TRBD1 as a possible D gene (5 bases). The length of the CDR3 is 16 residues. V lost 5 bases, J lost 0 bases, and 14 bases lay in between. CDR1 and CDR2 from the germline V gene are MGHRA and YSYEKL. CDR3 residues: CASSRQSTLAKNIQYF. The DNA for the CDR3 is TGCGCCAGCAGCAGACAGTCGACATTAGCCAAAAACATTCAGTACTTC.

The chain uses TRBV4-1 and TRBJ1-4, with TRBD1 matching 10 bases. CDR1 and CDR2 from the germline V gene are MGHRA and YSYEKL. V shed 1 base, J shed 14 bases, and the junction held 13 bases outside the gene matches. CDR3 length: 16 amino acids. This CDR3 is CASSQGSGTGDNPLFF. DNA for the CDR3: TGCGCCAGCAGCCAAGGGAGTGGGACAGGGGACAATCCCCTGTTTTTT.

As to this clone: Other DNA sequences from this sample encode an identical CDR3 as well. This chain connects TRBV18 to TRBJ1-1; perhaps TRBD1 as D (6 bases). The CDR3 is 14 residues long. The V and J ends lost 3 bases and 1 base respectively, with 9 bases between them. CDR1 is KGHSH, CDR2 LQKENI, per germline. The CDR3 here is CASSPQTGNTEAFF. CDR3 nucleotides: TGTGCCAGCTCACCCCAGACAGGGAACACTGAAGCTTTCTTT.

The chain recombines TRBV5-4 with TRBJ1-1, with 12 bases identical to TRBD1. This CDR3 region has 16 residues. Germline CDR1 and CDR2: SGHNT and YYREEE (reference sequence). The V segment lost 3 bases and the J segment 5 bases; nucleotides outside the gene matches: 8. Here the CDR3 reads CASSSPGQGAWTEAFF. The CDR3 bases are TGTGCCAGCAGCTCTCCGGGACAGGGGGCGTGGACTGAAGCTTTCTTT.

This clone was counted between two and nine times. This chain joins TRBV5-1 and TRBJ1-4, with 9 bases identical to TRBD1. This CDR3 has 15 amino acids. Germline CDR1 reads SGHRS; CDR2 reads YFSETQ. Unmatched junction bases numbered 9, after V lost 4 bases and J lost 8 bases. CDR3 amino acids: CASSRETGGGEKLFF. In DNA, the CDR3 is TGCGCCAGCAGCCGCGAGACAGGGGGTGGCGAAAAACTGTTTTTT.

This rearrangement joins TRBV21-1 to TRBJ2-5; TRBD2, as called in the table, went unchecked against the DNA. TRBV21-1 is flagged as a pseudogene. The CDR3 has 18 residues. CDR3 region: CASSKALREREVGETQYF. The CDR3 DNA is TGTGCCAGCAGCAAAGCCCTCCGGGAACGGGAGGTCGGGGAGACCCAGTACTTC.

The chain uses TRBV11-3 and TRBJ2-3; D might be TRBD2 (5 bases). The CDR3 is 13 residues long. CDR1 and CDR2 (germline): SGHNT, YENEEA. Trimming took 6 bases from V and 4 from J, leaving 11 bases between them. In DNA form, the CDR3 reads TGTGCCAGCAGTTACGAGGGTTCAGATACGCAGTATTTT. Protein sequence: CASSYEGSDTQYF.

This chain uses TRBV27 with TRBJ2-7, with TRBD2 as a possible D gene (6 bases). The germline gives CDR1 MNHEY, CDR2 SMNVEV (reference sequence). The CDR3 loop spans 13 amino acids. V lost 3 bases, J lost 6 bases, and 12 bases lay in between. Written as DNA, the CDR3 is TGTGCCAGCAGTTTGAAGGTTAGCGGCGAGCAGTACTTC. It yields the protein CASSLKVSGEQYF.

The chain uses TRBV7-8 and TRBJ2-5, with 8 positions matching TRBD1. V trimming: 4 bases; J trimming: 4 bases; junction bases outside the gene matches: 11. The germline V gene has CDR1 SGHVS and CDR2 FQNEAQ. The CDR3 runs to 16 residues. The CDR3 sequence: CASSSTSGQGRETQYF. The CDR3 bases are TGTGCCAGCAGCTCAACGTCCGGACAGGGACGAGAGACCCAGTACTTC.

The CDR3 here is CASSYHEETYEQYF. The CDR3 bases are TGTGCCAGCAGTTACCACGAGGAAACCTACGAGCAGTACTTC. The J gene is TRBJ2-7, the V gene TRBV6-5; no reliable D call. This CDR3 is built from 14 residues. Germline V CDR1 and CDR2: MNHEY, SVGAGI. With 2 bases removed from V and 2 bases from J, the gap between germline ends came to 10 bases.